These T cell receptor beta chains were read from a single sample in a study of blood T cell repertoires in COVID-19. Sequenced by immunoSEQ multiplex PCR; TCRdb stores in-frame clones only, minus some. This sample has about 89,000 clones, with over 70% found just once. The sequencing sample was made of peripheral blood. The receptors were sampled from a woman older than 75 with acute or convalescent COVID-19. Both conserved end residues are part of each CDR3. The order of the fields is V gene, J gene, D gene, clone size, CDR3 protein, CDR3 DNA. D genes are given only for firm matches. Expanded clones are given a class, and other clones once, few, many or no size at all.

TRBV7-2	TRBJ2-3	TRBD2	once	CASSITGGLDTQYF	TGTGCCAGCAGCATAACGGGGGGTCTCGATACGCAGTATTTT
TRBV5-1	TRBJ2-1	.	.	CASSLELPGIGEQFF	TGCGCCAGCAGCTTGGAACTCCCAGGTATAGGTGAGCAGTTCTTC
TRBV24-1	TRBJ1-2	.	.	CATSDAGRPGYGYTF	TGTGCCACCAGTGATGCAGGGAGGCCAGGTTATGGCTACACCTTC
TRBV6-2/TRBV6-3	TRBJ2-1	TRBD2	few	CASSPGWKSSGVEQFF	TGTGCCAGCAGCCCTGGTTGGAAGTCTAGCGGGGTTGAGCAGTTCTTC
TRBV28	TRBJ2-3	TRBD2	once	CASRPGGTRYTQYF	TGTGCCAGCAGACCCGGGGGGACCAGGTATACGCAGTATTTT
TRBV5-1	TRBJ2-3	TRBD1	.	CASSLGTGGSDTQYF	TGCGCCAGCAGCTTGGGGACAGGGGGCTCAGATACGCAGTATTTT
TRBV4-3	TRBJ1-2	.	.	CASSQKGVSYGYTF	TGCGCCAGCAGCCAAAAGGGGGTTAGCTATGGCTACACCTTC
TRBV9	TRBJ2-2	TRBD1	.	CASSVDGTGTGELFF	TGTGCCAGCAGCGTAGATGGGACAGGGACCGGGGAGCTGTTTTTT
TRBV29-1	TRBJ2-1	TRBD2	.	CSVVMGLATNEQFF	TGCAGCGTTGTCATGGGACTAGCGACCAATGAGCAGTTCTTC
TRBV7-9	TRBJ2-6	.	.	CASSPSSSGANVLTF	TGTGCCAGCAGCCCTTCTTCCTCTGGGGCCAACGTCCTGACTTTC
TRBV5-1	TRBJ1-3	TRBD1	.	CASSTGTGRGNTIYF	TGCGCCAGCAGCACCGGGACAGGGAGAGGAAACACCATATATTTT
TRBV29-1	TRBJ2-2	.	once	CSVEWREAGELFF	TGCAGCGTTGAGTGGAGAGAGGCCGGGGAGCTGTTTTTT
TRBV6-6	TRBJ2-2	.	.	CASSYHTHRVTGELFF	TGTGCCAGCAGTTACCATACGCACAGGGTAACCGGGGAGCTGTTTTTT
TRBV2	TRBJ1-2	.	.	CASSGENYGYTF	TGTGCCAGCAGTGGCGAAAACTATGGCTACACCTTC
TRBV5-4	TRBJ2-2	TRBD2	.	CASSSGTSGGAGTGELFF	TGTGCCAGCAGCTCCGGGACTAGCGGGGGGGCGGGCACCGGGGAGCTGTTTTTT
TRBV9	TRBJ1-3	TRBD1	.	CASSVVQGGPGNTIYF	TGTGCCAGCAGCGTAGTCCAGGGGGGCCCTGGAAACACCATATATTTT
TRBV5-5	TRBJ2-2	TRBD1	.	CASSPWTGMESGELFF	TGTGCCAGCAGCCCCTGGACAGGGATGGAGTCCGGGGAGCTGTTTTTT
TRBV29-1	TRBJ1-1	.	.	CSAAGPGMKNTEAFF	TGCAGCGCCGCCGGTCCAGGGATGAAGAACACTGAAGCTTTCTTT
TRBV27	TRBJ1-3	.	.	CASSLVVGGTIYF	TGTGCCAGCAGTTTAGTAGTCGGAGGCACCATATATTTT
TRBV9	TRBJ1-3	.	few	CASSVGSGAGNTIYF	TGTGCCAGCAGCGTAGGGTCGGGGGCTGGAAACACCATATATTTT
TRBV6-5	TRBJ2-5	TRBD2	.	CASRIAGQETQYF	TGTGCCAGCAGAATAGCGGGGCAAGAGACCCAGTACTTC
TRBV12-5	TRBJ2-5	.	.	CASGLGTGTQYF	TGTGCTAGTGGTTTGGGTACTGGGACCCAGTACTTC
TRBV6-2/TRBV6-3	TRBJ1-5	.	few	CASSYSSGQPNQPQHF	TGTGCCAGCAGTTACTCGAGTGGACAGCCTAATCAGCCCCAGCATTTT
TRBV14	TRBJ1-2	.	few	CASSQDRGGGYTF	TGTGCCAGCAGCCAAGACCGAGGCGGGGGCTACACCTTC
TRBV7-9	TRBJ1-1	TRBD1	.	CASSLGTGGLERAFF	TGTGCCAGCAGCCTAGGGACAGGGGGACTTGAGCGCGCTTTCTTT
TRBV29-1	TRBJ1-1	.	.	CSVEGGSEKNTEAFF	TGCAGCGTTGAGGGGGGGTCGGAAAAGAACACTGAAGCTTTCTTT
TRBV5-4	TRBJ2-7	.	.	CASSQFRGAQAGEQYF	TGTGCCAGCAGCCAGTTCAGGGGAGCCCAAGCGGGGGAGCAGTACTTC
TRBV5-1	TRBJ2-1	.	.	CASSSMRALEQFF	TGCGCCAGCAGCTCGATGCGGGCTCTGGAGCAGTTCTTC
TRBV30	TRBJ1-4	.	.	CAWSEAGLNNEKLFF	TGTGCCTGGAGTGAAGCAGGGCTAAATAATGAAAAACTGTTTTTT
TRBV7-9	TRBJ2-3	.	.	CASSHRKQGTDTQYF	TGTGCCAGCAGCCATCGAAAGCAGGGAACAGATACGCAGTATTTT
TRBV28	TRBJ1-1	.	.	CASRLMRTALNTEAFF	TGTGCCAGCAGACTTATGCGGACAGCCTTGAACACTGAAGCTTTCTTT
TRBV7-3	TRBJ1-6	TRBD1	once	CASSRDSYNSPLHF	TGTGCCAGCAGCAGGGACAGCTATAATTCACCCCTCCACTTT
TRBV7-8	TRBJ2-2	TRBD2	.	CASSSLAGGPVGELFF	TGTGCCAGCAGTTCCTTAGCGGGGGGGCCTGTCGGGGAGCTGTTTTTT
TRBV7-3	TRBJ1-2	TRBD1	.	CASSPTTGQGNYGYTF	TGTGCCAGCAGCCCTACAACTGGACAGGGGAACTATGGCTACACCTTC
TRBV5-5	TRBJ1-2	.	.	CASSLDSPNYGYTF	TGTGCCAGCAGCTTGGATAGCCCTAACTATGGCTACACCTTC
TRBV10-3	TRBJ2-2	.	.	CAISAGQGETGELFF	TGTGCCATCAGTGCCGGGCAGGGCGAGACCGGGGAGCTGTTTTTT
TRBV18	TRBJ2-2	.	.	CASSPQGRGSTGELFF	TGTGCCAGCTCACCACAGGGGCGAGGCAGCACCGGGGAGCTGTTTTTT
TRBV14	TRBJ2-5	TRBD1	.	CASSRQQGIPRETQYF	TGTGCCAGCAGCCGACAACAGGGGATTCCGAGAGAGACCCAGTACTTC
TRBV5-1	TRBJ1-4	.	.	CASSRQEPNEKLFF	TGCGCCAGCAGCCGACAGGAACCTAATGAAAAACTGTTTTTT
TRBV5-1	TRBJ2-5	TRBD2	once	CASSLGSSGGVMAKTQYF	TGCGCCAGCAGCTTGGGGTCTAGCGGGGGGGTCATGGCGAAGACCCAGTACTTC
TRBV15	TRBJ1-1	.	.	CATSPGDGSMNTEAFF	TGTGCCACCAGCCCCGGGGATGGGAGCATGAACACTGAAGCTTTCTTT
TRBV18	TRBJ2-2	.	.	CASSPGGHSNTGELFF	TGTGCCAGCTCACCAGGGGGACACTCGAACACCGGGGAGCTGTTTTTT
TRBV7-9	TRBJ1-1	.	few	CASSLGGDAAFF	TGTGCCAGCAGCTTAGGGGGCGATGCAGCTTTCTTT
TRBV28	TRBJ2-2	TRBD1	.	CASSSPPGQGNTGELFF	TGTGCCAGCAGTTCTCCCCCGGGACAGGGAAACACCGGGGAGCTGTTTTTT
TRBV13	TRBJ2-2	.	.	CASRTRSGQNTGELFF	TGTGCCAGCAGAACCCGATCGGGACAGAACACCGGGGAGCTGTTTTTT
TRBV7-9	TRBJ1-6	TRBD1	few	CASSGTGVGSPLHF	TGTGCCAGCAGCGGGACAGGGGTTGGTTCACCCCTCCACTTT
TRBV7-2	TRBJ1-2	.	.	CASSSWTEYNYGYTF	TGTGCCAGCAGCTCTTGGACAGAGTATAACTATGGCTACACCTTC
TRBV5-6	TRBJ1-2	.	.	CASTLTGIANYGYTF	TGTGCCAGCACTCTTACAGGGATAGCTAACTATGGCTACACCTTC
TRBV18	TRBJ2-7	.	.	CASSPGLYEQYF	TGTGCCAGCTCACCAGGACTTTACGAGCAGTACTTC
TRBV5-8	TRBJ2-5	TRBD1	few	CASSFRGQGKTQYF	TGTGCCAGCAGCTTCCGGGGACAGGGGAAGACCCAGTACTTC
TRBV7-9	TRBJ2-3	.	.	CASSPTFTSTDTQYF	TGTGCCAGTAGCCCGACTTTCACAAGCACAGATACGCAGTATTTT
TRBV28	TRBJ1-5	.	few	CASTQSSGGSQPQHF	TGTGCCAGCACCCAAAGTAGCGGGGGAAGTCAGCCCCAGCATTTT
TRBV6-4	TRBJ1-3	.	.	CASSDSAPGLNTIYF	TGTGCCAGCAGTGACTCCGCCCCGGGACTAAACACCATATATTTT